The T cell receptor beta chain under discussion was sequenced for a study of T cells in localized non-small cell lung cancer. General study results and limits: Uninvolved neighboring lung showed the greatest T cell clonality, exceeding tumor. Within adjacent lung there appeared a median around 57 of the top 100 tumor clones.

Trimming removed 4 bases from V and 0 bases from J; junction bases left unmatched: 6. CDR3 length: 17 amino acids. Germline loops: CDR1 SGHRS, CDR2 YFSETQ. Sequenced by immunoSEQ multiplex PCR; TCRdb stores in-frame clones only, minus some. The repertoire consists of around 130,000 clones, with roughly 90% occurring once and the leading ten covering approximately 1.7%. For this clone: Its target is not known.

This TCR derives from a female donor at least 60 years old with stage I lung adenocarcinoma. The chain has TRBV5-1 and TRBJ2-6; 8 bases map to TRBD1. The sample consisted of peripheral blood, taken before any cancer treatment. The CDR3 region has the DNA TGCGCCAGCAGCCTGAACGGACAGGGCTCTGGGGCCAACGTCCTGACTTTC. Its translation: CASSLNGQGSGANVLTF.